The 17 T cell receptor beta chains below come from one sample, sequenced in a study of T cells in Graves' hyperthyroidism and ophthalmopathy. RNA transcripts yielded amplified TCR beta CDR3 regions. The study used the HTBI primer set for a first-round RT-PCR of the TCR CDR3. MiXCR, run by TCRdb on the multiplex PCR reads, gives a single entry per CDR3 protein. The data show 310,000 or so distinct CDR3 sequences, over 15% seen once. Input material: blood. These TCRs come from a woman aged 55 to 70 with Graves' ophthalmopathy.

There are many counts of this clonotype. This sequence joins TRBV7-2 and TRBJ2-7; TRBD1 aligns across 8 bases. Losses at the gene ends were 3 bases for V and 5 bases for J; bases not matched to a gene: 9. Germline V gene data show CDR1 as SGHTA and CDR2 as FQGNSA. This CDR3 contains 15 residues. CDR3: CASSLAQGAPHEQYF. The CDR3 nucleotides read TGTGCCAGCAGCTTGGCGCAGGGGGCTCCCCACGAGCAGTACTTC.

CDR3 in DNA: TGTGCCAGCAGCGTAGCGTCCAATTCCAGGGGAGATTCACCCCTCCACTTT. It is translated as CASSVASNSRGDSPLHF. V gene TRBV9 combines with J gene TRBJ1-6; TRBD1 is a possible D gene (6 bases). The CDR3 runs to 17 residues. Trimming pared 0 bases from V and 8 bases from J, leaving 18 bases between. Germline-derived CDR1 and CDR2 are SGDLS and YYNGEE.

The chain is built from TRBV4-2 and TRBJ1-4; maybe TRBD1 (5 bases). V was clipped by 0 bases and J by 5 bases, with 16 bases between them. Germline V gene data show CDR1 as LGHNA and CDR2 as YNFKEQ. The CDR3 has 17 amino acids. The CDR3 bases are TGTGCCAGCAGCCAAGACTTTAGTGGGACGACGAATGAAAAACTGTTTTTT. Translated, it gives CASSQDFSGTTNEKLFF.

This clonotype was detected many times. The chain has TRBV24-1 and TRBJ2-5; D assignment may be TRBD1 or TRBD2 (5 bases each). The CDR3 has 15 residues. Trimming removed 3 bases at V and 1 base at J, with 11 bases between. The V gene's germline CDR1 is KGHDR and CDR2 SFDVKD. The CDR3 nucleotides are TGTGCCACCAGTGATCTCCGGGACCGCCAAGAGACCCAGTACTTC. It yields the protein CATSDLRDRQETQYF.

This chain connects TRBV6-5 to TRBJ2-4, with a tentative D call TRBD2 (7 bases). The germline gives CDR1 MNHEY, CDR2 SVGAGI. The V and J ends lost 0 bases and 8 bases respectively, with 17 bases between them. CDR3 length equals 16 residues. CDR3 nucleotides: TGTGCCAGCAGTTACTCATCTTGGGGGGGCCCGGACATTCAGTACTTC. Translated, it gives CASSYSSWGGPDIQYF.

Concerning this clonotype: The junction departs from the called germline gene at one end, perhaps through a read error. V and J are TRBV7-8 and TRBJ1-3, with D unresolved. The germline gives CDR1 SGHVS, CDR2 FQNEAQ. The CDR3 covers 13 residues. CDR3: CASSLVFGNTIYF. CDR3 DNA sequence: TGTGCCAGCAGTTTAGTTTTTGGAAACACCATATATTTT.

This clonotype was seen ten or more times. The rearrangement joins TRBV5-5 to TRBJ1-5; TRBD1 matches 11 bases. The CDR3 extends over 15 amino acids. Per germline, CDR1 SGHKS and CDR2 YYEKEE (reference sequence). J lost 11 bases, V lost 0 bases, and 7 bases had no gene match. CDR3 nucleotide sequence: TGTGCCAGCAGCTTGGGCAGGACAGGGGGCACGTCCCAGCATTTT. Translating gives CASSLGRTGGTSQHF.

The chain links TRBV20-1 to TRBJ2-1; 7 positions match TRBD2. Germline assignment: CDR1 DFQATT and CDR2 SNEGSKA (reference sequence). Losses at the gene ends were 3 bases for V and 0 bases for J; bases not matched to a gene: 5. The CDR3 runs to 15 residues. The CDR3 DNA reads TGCAGTGCTAGTGGGATAGCGGGCTCCTACAATGAGCAGTTCTTC. Its protein product is CSASGIAGSYNEQFF.

In its sample, this clonotype was seen a few times. This rearrangement joins TRBV24-1 to TRBJ2-1, with D perhaps TRBD1 (5 bases). Trimming removed 3 bases from V and 5 bases from J, with 13 bases in between. The CDR3 runs 15 residues. In germline, CDR1 is KGHDR, CDR2 SFDVKD. The CDR3 is CATSDAAGRHNEQFF. The CDR3 DNA sequence: TGTGCCACCAGTGATGCGGCAGGGCGGCACAATGAGCAGTTCTTC.

This clonotype was detected a few times. The chain is built from TRBV20-1 and TRBJ1-5; the match to TRBD1 covers 8 bases. The CDR3 contains 16 residues. Trimming cost V 5 bases and J 5 bases; bases outside gene matches: 14. Germline CDR1 DFQATT, CDR2 SNEGSKA (reference sequence). The CDR3 loop is CSAANTRDRNHQPQHF. As DNA, the CDR3 is TGCAGTGCTGCTAACACCCGGGACAGGAACCATCAGCCCCAGCATTTT.

This clonotype was seen ten or more times. The V and J genes are TRBV3-1 and TRBJ2-1; 7 nucleotides match TRBD1. Germline V gene sequence: CDR1 LGHDT, CDR2 YNNKEL (reference sequence). The CDR3 extends over 15 amino acids. Trimming at V came to 3 bases and at J to 4 bases, leaving 6 bases not matched to a gene. The CDR3 loop is CASSQGQQAYNEQFF. The DNA for the CDR3 is TGTGCCAGCAGCCAGGGACAGCAAGCATACAATGAGCAGTTCTTC.

In its sample, this clonotype was seen many times. The gene calls are TRBV6-1 and TRBJ2-5; 11 bases align to TRBD2. This CDR3 spans 14 amino acids. Trimming removed 5 bases from V and 6 bases from J; junction bases left unmatched: 5. Germline V gene sequence: CDR1 MNHNS, CDR2 SASEGT. The DNA of the CDR3 is TGTGCCAGCAGTCTGGGACTAGCGGTGCAGACCCAGTACTTC. It translates to CASSLGLAVQTQYF.

The V and J genes are TRBV6-1 and TRBJ2-3; D is unresolved. CDR1 is MNHNS, CDR2 SASEGT, per germline. Trimming pared 8 bases from V and 0 bases from J, leaving 6 bases between. The CDR3 runs to 12 residues. The CDR3 protein is CASGISTDTQYF. DNA of the CDR3: TGTGCCAGCGGGATTAGCACAGATACGCAGTATTTT.

This clonotype was detected a few times. The chain links TRBV5-1 to TRBJ2-2; D is unresolved. Germline V gives CDR1 SGHRS, CDR2 YFSETQ. The CDR3 is 14 amino acids. V was clipped by 1 base and J by 5 bases, with 9 bases between them. CDR3 DNA: TGCGCCAGCAGCTTGTTTACGGATACCGGGGAGCTGTTTTTT. This sequence encodes CASSLFTDTGELFF.

This clonotype was found many times. CDR3 protein: CASSYGVSAYGYTF. DNA for the CDR3: TGTGCCAGCAGTTACGGGGTTTCGGCATATGGCTACACCTTC. The chain couples TRBV6-2 or TRBV6-3 to TRBJ1-2; no clear D gene. The V end was cut by 2 bases, the J end by 5 bases, with 12 bases between. Germline values: CDR1 MNHEY, CDR2 SVGEGT. This CDR3 region has 14 residues.

The table lists this clonotype with many counts. V is TRBV29-1 and J is TRBJ1-1; D is ambiguous. The CDR3 contains 12 residues. The germline V gene has CDR1 SQVTM and CDR2 ANQGSEA. V shed 5 bases and J shed 0 bases, with 7 bases lying between them. This CDR3 is CSVLTVNTEAFF. Written as DNA, the CDR3 is TGCAGCGTTTTGACCGTGAACACTGAAGCTTTCTTT.

The table lists this clonotype with a few counts. This chain uses TRBV20-1 with TRBJ2-7; D is uncertain. Germline V lookup: CDR1 DFQATT, CDR2 SNEGSKA (reference sequence). The germline V and J ends were trimmed by 5 bases and 2 bases, with 13 bases remaining between them. CDR3 size: 13 residues. The CDR3 reads CSAPSPLTYEQYF. CDR3 DNA: TGCAGTGCTCCCTCGCCCCTGACCTACGAGCAGTACTTC.